The next 22 T cell receptor beta chains were all read from a single sample in a study of T cells in Graves' hyperthyroidism and ophthalmopathy (dated by TCRdb to 2018 to 2020). The library was produced with multiplex PCR. Sequencing instrument: Illumina HiSeq 2000. The TCR beta CDR3 regions were amplified from the RNA transcripts. The TCR CDR3 was subjected to a first round of RT-PCR using the HTBI primer set and the Qiagen OneStep RT-PCR kit. The public reads were reprocessed in TCRdb via fastp at Q25 and MiXCR, keeping in-frame beta chains. Rows with one shared CDR3 protein collapse into an entry with the most common genes and DNA. Across this sample there are 450,000 to 650,000 distinct CDR3 sequences, with 17% seen only once. Roughly a sixth of the sample rests with the top ten. Material: blood. The receptors derive from a woman between 18 and 29 years old with Graves' ophthalmopathy.

This clonotype showed up many times. This chain links TRBV9 with TRBJ1-2; 9 bases are shared with TRBD1. CDR1 is SGDLS, CDR2 YYNGEE, per germline. CDR3 length: 15 amino acids. V was clipped by 3 bases and J by 4 bases; unmatched bases: 7. This CDR3 reads CASSDVPTGGYGYTF. CDR3 bases: TGTGCCAGCAGCGACGTCCCGACAGGGGGCTATGGCTACACCTTC.

The chain is built from TRBV6-2 or TRBV6-3 and TRBJ1-4; no clear D gene. Deletions cut 6 bases from V and 7 bases from J, with 9 bases between. Looked up from germline, CDR1 is MNHEY and CDR2 is SVGEGT. The CDR3 consists of 12 residues. The CDR3 DNA sequence: TGTGCCAGCAGACCCGGAGGTGAAAAACTGTTTTTT. Its translation: CASRPGGEKLFF.

V gene TRBV7-8 combines with J gene TRBJ1-4; maybe TRBD1 (5 bases). The CDR3 loop spans 16 amino acids. Germline-derived CDR1 and CDR2 are SGHVS and FQNEAQ. V was trimmed by 1 base and J by 8 bases, leaving 17 bases between them. The CDR3 DNA is TGTGCCAGCAGCTTAGAGAGGGGTTTTGGGGGGGAAAAACTGTTTTTT. It translates to CASSLERGFGGEKLFF.

V is TRBV6-1 and J is TRBJ1-5; D is ambiguous. V dropped 6 bases and J dropped 2 bases, with 11 bases sitting between them. The germline gives CDR1 MNHNS, CDR2 SASEGT. This CDR3 comprises 14 residues. As DNA, the CDR3 is TGTGCCAGCAGCAAGTCTAATGGCAATCAGCCCCAGCATTTT. Protein: CASSKSNGNQPQHF.

This clonotype was detected many times. The chain carries TRBV30 and TRBJ2-7; D is unclear. Trimming cost V 0 bases and J 0 bases, with 6 bases left between them. The CDR3 is 13 residues long. Germline lookup yields CDR1 GTSNPN and CDR2 SVGIG (reference sequence). CDR3: CAWSVEVSYEQYF. The CDR3 bases are TGTGCCTGGAGTGTTGAAGTCTCCTACGAGCAGTACTTC.

The CDR3 nucleotides are TGTGCCAGCAGCTTAGACGGCAGGGAGGTGCGAGGCTACACCTTC. Amino acids: CASSLDGREVRGYTF. The genes are TRBV11-2 and TRBJ1-2, with D possibly being TRBD1 (5 bases). This CDR3 is 15 amino acids long. Germline V lookup: CDR1 SGHAT, CDR2 FQNNGV. V lost 0 bases and J 8 bases, leaving 16 bases between the germline ends.

The rearrangement joins TRBV6-2 or TRBV6-3 to TRBJ1-1; TRBD1 might be the D (5 bases). This CDR3 has 16 residues. CDR1 is MNHEY, CDR2 SVGEGT, per germline. Trimming left V 0 bases short and J 2 bases short, with 13 bases between. As DNA, the CDR3 is TGTGCCAGCAGTTACTCGATTCACGGGGGTAACACTGAAGCTTTCTTT. This codes for CASSYSIHGGNTEAFF.

This clonotype was seen ten or more times. The J gene is TRBJ1-6, the V gene TRBV2; 8 nucleotides line up with TRBD1. The germline gives CDR1 SNHLY, CDR2 FYNNEI. V shed 4 bases and J 10 bases; nucleotides not matched to a gene: 12. This CDR3 contains 16 residues. This chain's CDR3 is CASSVARQGLESPLHF. The CDR3 nucleotides are TGTGCCAGCAGTGTAGCCCGACAGGGGTTAGAATCACCCCTCCACTTT.

This clonotype has at least ten counts. CDR3 coding DNA: TGTGCCAGCAGTTCCTTTAGGGCCGGCGATAACTATGGCTACACCTTC. This translates into CASSSFRAGDNYGYTF. This rearrangement joins TRBV27 to TRBJ1-2, with no clear D. Germline assignment: CDR1 MNHEY and CDR2 SMNVEV (reference sequence). The CDR3 is made up of 16 amino acids. V was pared by 4 bases and J by 1 base, with 16 bases between.

J is TRBJ1-2 and V is TRBV19, with a weak D call TRBD1 (5 bases). The CDR3 extends over 14 amino acids. Looked up from germline, CDR1 is LNHDA and CDR2 is SQIVND (reference sequence). V lost 11 bases and J lost 4, with 20 bases in between. The DNA of the CDR3 is TGTGCCTCCAGTCAGGGTCCCGCTATCTATGGCTACACCTTC. Protein: CASSQGPAIYGYTF.

The CDR3 DNA sequence: TGCAGTGCCCATCCTACTGGACTAGCGGGAGTCGAGACAGATACGCAGTATTTT. The encoded protein is CSAHPTGLAGVETDTQYF. The genes are TRBV20-1 and TRBJ2-3; 13 nucleotides agree with TRBD2. Germline V CDR1 and CDR2: DFQATT, SNEGSKA (reference sequence). V shed 6 bases, J shed 3 bases, and the junction held 15 bases outside the gene matches. This CDR3 has 18 residues.

This clonotype occurred many times. The chain couples TRBV28 to TRBJ2-3, with TRBD2 identical over 9 bases. The CDR3 is made up of 16 amino acids. Germline assignment: CDR1 MDHEN and CDR2 SYDVKM. The trim removed 7 bases at V and 2 bases at J, leaving 10 bases unmatched. CDR3 loop: CASKEVVAGATDTQYF. CDR3 coding DNA: TGTGCCAGCAAGGAGGTTGTAGCGGGGGCCACAGATACGCAGTATTTT.

The chain joins TRBV5-8 to TRBJ1-5, with no clear D. The V end was cut by 4 bases, the J end by 0 bases, with 14 bases between. Germline V CDR1 and CDR2: SGHTS, YDEGEE. The CDR3 is 16 amino acids. The CDR3 DNA is TGTGCCAGCAGCCTCAAGGGAGGATATAGCAATCAGCCCCAGCATTTT. Protein product: CASSLKGGYSNQPQHF. The full variable domain, with the rest looked up from reference TRBV5-8 and TRBJ1-5, is EAGVTQSPTHLIKTRGQQATLRCSPISGHTSVYWYQQALGLGLQFLLWYDEGEERNRGNFPPRFSGRQFPNYSSELNVNALELEDSALYLCASSLKGGYSNQPQHFGDGTRLSIL.

The chain carries TRBV6-2 or TRBV6-3 and TRBJ2-5; 9 bases match TRBD2. CDR3 length: 17 amino acids. Unmatched junction bases numbered 8, after V lost 2 bases and J lost 1 base. CDR1 is MNHEY, CDR2 SVGEGT, per germline. The CDR3, as DNA: TGTGCCAGCAGTTACCAGATAGCGGGGGTAACCCAAGAGACCCAGTACTTC. Residues: CASSYQIAGVTQETQYF.

In its sample, this clonotype was seen many times. The chain combines TRBV7-2 with TRBJ2-5; TRBD1 matches at 11 bases. The CDR3 sequence is 17 residues long. CDR1 SGHTA and CDR2 FQGNSA come from the germline V gene. The V segment lost 1 base and the J segment 4 bases; nucleotides outside the gene matches: 8. DNA of the CDR3: TGTGCCAGCAGCTTAGGGTACCGGACAGGGGGCGGAGAGACCCAGTACTTC. Encoded protein: CASSLGYRTGGGETQYF.

This clonotype was seen repeatedly, ten times or more. The chain combines TRBV7-8 with TRBJ1-2, with TRBD1 as a possible D gene (5 bases). V gave up 1 base and J gave up 8 bases, with 8 bases separating them. Germline loops: CDR1 SGHVS, CDR2 FQNEAQ. This CDR3 contains 12 residues. The CDR3: CASSLGGEGYTF. The CDR3 bases are TGTGCCAGCAGCTTAGGGGGCGAGGGCTACACCTTC.

There are many counts of this clonotype. The V call is TRBV28, the J call TRBJ2-1, with 10 bases matching TRBD2. Germline V CDR1 and CDR2: MDHEN, SYDVKM. V was clipped by 6 bases and J by 7 bases; unmatched bases: 3. The CDR3 extends over 13 amino acids. The CDR3 nucleotides read TGTGCCAGCAGCTTACTAGCGGGGAATGAGCAGTTCTTC. Its translation is CASSLLAGNEQFF.

The gene calls are TRBV19 and TRBJ1-1, with a tentative D call TRBD1 (5 bases). The CDR3 totals 15 residues. Germline lookup yields CDR1 LNHDA and CDR2 SQIVND (reference sequence). Trimming shortened V by 4 bases and J by 11 bases, and 23 bases separated the two germline ends. For the CDR3, the DNA is TGTGCCAGTAGTAACCACGCCGGGACGGCTCGGGCGGCTTTCTTT. This encodes CASSNHAGTARAAFF.

The chain has TRBV6-1 and TRBJ1-1; D gene uncertain. Germline V gene lookup returns CDR1 MNHNS and CDR2 SASEGT. This CDR3 is 15 amino acids long. Deletions cut 7 bases from V and 4 bases from J, with 19 bases between. Here the CDR3 DNA reads TGTGCCAGCATCCGGGGAGAGGCCGGCGGCACTGAAGCTTTCTTT. It codes for CASIRGEAGGTEAFF.

This chain joins TRBV6-5 and TRBJ2-3, with D perhaps given as TRBD1 or TRBD2 (6 bases each). CDR3 length equals 15 residues. CDR1 MNHEY and CDR2 SVGAGI come from the germline V gene. With 3 bases removed from V and 1 base from J, the gap between germline ends came to 11 bases. This CDR3 reads CASSYRGPGTDTQYF. The CDR3 DNA sequence: TGTGCCAGCAGTTATCGGGGGCCGGGCACAGATACGCAGTATTTT.

This clonotype has only a few counts. The chain couples TRBV19 to TRBJ1-1; possible D gene TRBD1, 6 bases. The CDR3 spans 16 residues. Germline-derived CDR1 and CDR2 are LNHDA and SQIVND (reference sequence). V was clipped by 4 bases and J by 0 bases, with 15 bases between them. The CDR3 spells CASSTHRDVVNTEAFF. The CDR3 region has the DNA TGTGCCAGTAGTACTCACAGGGATGTTGTGAACACTGAAGCTTTCTTT.

Only a few counts were recorded for this clonotype. The gene calls are TRBV24-1 and TRBJ1-5; TRBD1 matches at 11 bases. With V trimmed by 4 bases and J by 6 bases, 7 bases remained unmatched. Germline CDR1 reads KGHDR; CDR2 reads SFDVKD. The CDR3 is 16 amino acids. Written as DNA, the CDR3 is TGTGCCACCAGTGACGGAGGACAGGGGGCACGTCAGCCCCAGCATTTT. Its translation: CATSDGGQGARQPQHF.